This T cell receptor beta chain was sequenced for a study of OX40 agonist ivuxolimab in advanced cancers. The wider study: Patients enrolled in dose escalation were diagnosed with hepatocellular carcinoma, melanoma, renal cell or head and neck cancer. Cohort: around 86% men, mean age around 60, aged roughly 23 to 79. Prior checkpoint blockade (anti-PD-1, anti-PD-L1 or anti-CTLA-4) was permitted; 35% to 50% had it.

Repertoires were generated with immunoSEQ multiplex PCR, while TCRdb's copy carries only in-frame clones and drops some. The repertoire holds approximately 69,000 clones, 80% to 90% seen once, with 0.75% in the top ten. If patients had autoimmune disease history or systemic immunosuppression, they were excluded. With 1 base clipped from V and 5 bases from J, the junction kept 6 bases outside the gene matches. Germline V CDR1 and CDR2: SGHTA, FQGTGA. CDR3 length: 16 residues. The specimen comprised CD4+ or CD8+ T cells sorted from blood, sampled in a trial of the OX40 agonist ivuxolimab. The chain recombines TRBV7-3 with TRBJ2-3; TRBD2 matches 10 bases. This TCR was recovered from an adult with an advanced solid tumor such as melanoma, head and neck, liver or kidney cancer. CDR3 residues: CASSLMWTSGRDTQYF. CDR3 nucleotides: TGTGCCAGCAGCTTAATGTGGACTAGCGGCCGAGATACGCAGTATTTT.